These 31 T cell receptor beta chains share one sample of origin, sequenced in a study of OX40 agonist ivuxolimab in advanced cancers. Clones were sequenced by immunoSEQ multiplex PCR, and TCRdb holds only the in-frame ones, with some missing. The sample shows about 68,000 clones, 75% to 85% of them seen only once. Here the sequenced sample was CD4+ or CD8+ T cells sorted from blood, taken in a trial of the OX40 agonist ivuxolimab. The receptor source for this set is an adult with an advanced solid tumor such as melanoma, head and neck, liver or kidney cancer.

The gene calls are TRBV19 and TRBJ1-5; TRBD1 is a possible D gene (5 bases). This CDR3 is 13 amino acids long. In germline, CDR1 is LNHDA, CDR2 SQIVND (reference sequence). V lost 11 bases and J 10 bases, leaving 21 bases between the germline ends. CDR3 amino acids: CACKGRAGAPQHF. The CDR3 nucleotides are TGTGCCTGCAAAGGGCGGGCCGGGGCCCCCCAGCATTTT.

As to this clone: The same CDR3 can be traced to other DNA sequences in this sample. The chain is built from TRBV2 and TRBJ2-2; the match to TRBD1 covers 8 bases. Germline CDR1 is SNHLY and CDR2 is FYNNEI. CDR3 length: 15 residues. V was pared by 6 bases and J by 1 base, with 4 bases of the junction left unmatched. Here the CDR3 reads CASRLDRGNTGELFF. The CDR3 region has the DNA TGTGCCAGCAGGCTTGACAGGGGGAACACCGGGGAGCTGTTTTTT.

The chain carries TRBV6-4 and TRBJ2-1; TRBD2 matches at 9 bases. The V and J ends lost 4 bases and 7 bases, in that order; junction bases with no gene match: 11. CDR3 size: 16 residues. Germline loops: CDR1 MRHNA, CDR2 SNTAGT. CDR3 in DNA: TGTGCCAGCAGTGTAGGCCCAGCGGGGGGCCCTAATGAGCAGTTCTTC. This sequence encodes CASSVGPAGGPNEQFF.

The CDR3 DNA sequence: TGTGCCAGCAGCTTCGACAGTTTACATTCACCCCTCCACTTT. It translates to CASSFDSLHSPLHF. The V call is TRBV5-4, the J call TRBJ1-6; D possibly corresponds to TRBD1 (5 bases). Germline V gene sequence: CDR1 SGHNT, CDR2 YYREEE (reference sequence). Trimming removed 2 bases from V and 8 bases from J, with 11 bases in between. The CDR3 has 14 residues.

The chain recombines TRBV5-6 with TRBJ2-3, with a tentative D call TRBD2 (5 bases). Germline CDR1 SGHDT, CDR2 YYEEEE. The CDR3 length is 15 residues. V was clipped by 6 bases and J by 2 bases, with 16 bases between them. The CDR3 DNA follows: TGTGCCAGCATCAAAGGAGGCGGGCCCACAGATACGCAGTATTTT. Encoded protein: CASIKGGGPTDTQYF.

The CDR3 DNA sequence: TGCGCCAGCGTGAGGCTAGCGGGTAGCACAGATACGCAGTATTTT. Translating it yields CASVRLAGSTDTQYF. The chain uses TRBV5-1 and TRBJ2-3, with TRBD2 matching over 8 bases. Trimming at V came to 7 bases and at J to 0 bases, leaving 7 bases not matched to a gene. Germline V gives CDR1 SGHRS, CDR2 YFSETQ. This CDR3 is 15 amino acids long.

This clone has just one count. This CDR3 is CASSYSGRRAKNIQYF. The CDR3, as DNA: TGTGCCAGCAGTTACTCGGGCAGGCGAGCCAAAAACATTCAGTACTTC. V is TRBV6-5 and J is TRBJ2-4, with no clear D. This CDR3 has 16 residues. Germline V gives CDR1 MNHEY, CDR2 SVGAGI. V dropped 0 bases and J dropped 0 bases, with 9 bases sitting between them.

The chain recombines TRBV7-2 with TRBJ2-7, with D possibly being TRBD2 (7 bases). Trimming stripped 3 bases from V and 4 bases from J, with 19 bases between. The CDR3 covers 16 residues. Germline V lookup: CDR1 SGHTA, CDR2 FQGNSA. CDR3 DNA: TGTGCCAGCAGCTTGGGTGGGGGGGCCTCTTGGTACGAGCAGTACTTC. Residues: CASSLGGGASWYEQYF. Using reference TRBV7-2 and TRBJ2-7 for the parts outside the CDR3, the full variable domain is GAGVSQSPSNKVTEKGKDVELRCDPISGHTALYWYRQSLGQGLEFLIYFQGNSAPDKSGLPSDRFSAERTGGSVSTLTIQRTQQEDSAVYLCASSLGGGASWYEQYFGPGTRLTVT.

V usage is TRBV19 and J usage is TRBJ1-1; 9 bases align to TRBD1. J lost 10 bases, V lost 6 bases, and 27 bases had no gene match. The CDR3 length is 19 residues. Looked up from germline, CDR1 is LNHDA and CDR2 is SQIVND (reference sequence). Here the CDR3 reads CASSLARGGQGSPRWGAFF. The CDR3 nucleotides read TGTGCCAGTAGCCTAGCCCGTGGGGGACAGGGCTCTCCGCGTTGGGGAGCTTTCTTT.

This chain joins TRBV10-3 and TRBJ1-2; TRBD1 is a possible D gene (5 bases). CDR1 and CDR2 from the germline V gene are ENHRY and SYGVKD. This CDR3 region has 14 residues. Trimming took off 0 bases at V and 7 bases at J, with 12 bases between the two ends. The DNA of the CDR3 is TGTGCCATCAGTGAGTCTACGGGGGTTAGTGGCTACACCTTC. Translating gives CAISESTGVSGYTF.

This clone was counted only a few times. V usage is TRBV10-1 and J usage is TRBJ2-1, with 7 bases fitting TRBD1. V lost 3 bases, J lost 1 base, and 9 bases stayed unmatched. Per germline, CDR1 WNHNN and CDR2 SYGVQD (reference sequence). The CDR3 has 17 residues. The CDR3 spells CASSDDRGLRSYNEQFF. The CDR3 coding sequence is TGCGCCAGCAGTGATGATAGGGGGCTTCGGTCCTACAATGAGCAGTTCTTC.

The rearrangement uses TRBV18 and TRBJ2-7; 7 bases are shared with TRBD2. Losses at the gene ends were 5 bases for V and 2 bases for J; bases not matched to a gene: 12. The CDR3 extends over 16 amino acids. Germline CDR1 KGHSH, CDR2 LQKENI. In DNA form, the CDR3 reads TGTGCCAGCTCAAGACGGGTGTCTAGCGGCCCCTACGAGCAGTACTTC. This encodes CASSRRVSSGPYEQYF. The complete variable domain, with remaining parts taken from reference TRBV18 and TRBJ2-7, reads NAGVMQNPRHLVRRRGQEARLRCSPMKGHSHVYWYRQLPEEGLKFMVYLQKENIIDESGMPKERFSAEFPKEGPSILRIQQVVRGDSAAYFCASSRRVSSGPYEQYFGPGTRLTVT.

CDR3 sequence reads: CASSLLDEQFF. The DNA of the CDR3 is TGTGCCAGCAGCTTATTAGATGAGCAGTTCTTC. The chain carries TRBV11-3 and TRBJ2-1; the D is unclear. Germline assignment: CDR1 SGHNT and CDR2 YENEEA. Trimming pared 2 bases from V and 8 bases from J, leaving 4 bases between. This CDR3 has 11 residues.

This clone came up a few times. V is TRBV2 and J is TRBJ1-5; the D is unclear. Germline lookup yields CDR1 SNHLY and CDR2 FYNNEI. The CDR3 length is 15 residues. V lost 2 bases and J lost 0, with 8 bases in between. CDR3 amino acids: CASSESRNSNQPQHF. CDR3 coding DNA: TGTGCCAGCAGTGAAAGTCGAAATAGCAATCAGCCCCAGCATTTT.

This clone is a singleton in its sample. The genes are TRBV5-1 and TRBJ2-7; D not resolved. This CDR3 region has 14 residues. Germline V gives CDR1 SGHRS, CDR2 YFSETQ. Trimming left V 0 bases short and J 3 bases short, with 10 bases between. The CDR3 loop is CASSLALEIYEQYF. CDR3 nucleotide sequence: TGCGCCAGCAGCTTGGCCCTGGAGATCTACGAGCAGTACTTC.

J is TRBJ2-7 and V is TRBV7-2, with a tentative D call TRBD1 (6 bases). V was clipped by 5 bases and J by 4 bases, with 6 bases between them. This CDR3 region has 11 residues. Germline lookup yields CDR1 SGHTA and CDR2 FQGNSA. The CDR3 reads CASSDRYEQYF. The CDR3 DNA sequence: TGTGCCAGCAGCGACAGGTACGAGCAGTACTTC.

This chain uses TRBV7-8 with TRBJ1-4; D is unclear. Germline V lookup: CDR1 SGHVS, CDR2 FQNEAQ. Trimming stripped 1 base from V and 3 bases from J, with 12 bases between. The CDR3 is made up of 16 amino acids. The CDR3 sequence: CASSLVAGSPNEKLFF. The CDR3 nucleotides read TGTGCCAGCAGCTTAGTTGCAGGTTCGCCTAATGAAAAACTGTTTTTT.

The rearrangement uses TRBV19 and TRBJ2-7, with D possibly matching TRBD2 (5 bases). Trimming removed 6 bases from V and 3 bases from J, with 12 bases in between. The CDR3 has 13 residues. In germline, CDR1 is LNHDA, CDR2 SQIVND (reference sequence). The DNA of the CDR3 is TGTGCCAGTAGCTACGAGGGCTACTACGAGCAGTACTTC. Its protein is CASSYEGYYEQYF. The full variable domain, with the rest looked up from reference TRBV19 and TRBJ2-7, is DGGITQSPKYLFRKEGQNVTLSCEQNLNHDAMYWYRQDPGQGLRLIYYSQIVNDFQKGDIAEGYSVSREKKESFPLTVTSAQKNPTAFYLCASSYEGYYEQYFGPGTRLTVT.

This clone was counted a few times. The chain is built from TRBV7-8 and TRBJ2-7; D remains ambiguous. Germline V gene data show CDR1 as SGHVS and CDR2 as FQNEAQ. V lost 2 bases to trimming and J lost 3 bases, with 17 bases between them. This CDR3 is built from 16 residues. The CDR3 sequence is CASSLPRRLSYYEQYF. The CDR3 DNA reads as TGTGCCAGCAGCTTACCACGCAGGCTTTCATACTACGAGCAGTACTTC. The full variable domain, its missing parts supplied by reference TRBV7-8 and TRBJ2-7, is GAGVSQSPRYKVAKRGQDVALRCDPISGHVSLFWYQQALGQGPEFLTYFQNEAQLDKSGLPSDRFFAERPEGSVSTLKIQRTQQEDSAVYLCASSLPRRLSYYEQYFGPGTRLTVT.

The chain joins TRBV6-1 to TRBJ1-3; D perhaps matches TRBD1 (6 bases). This CDR3 is built from 14 residues. Trimming removed 4 bases at V and 1 base at J, with 8 bases between. In germline, CDR1 is MNHNS, CDR2 SASEGT. The CDR3 nucleotides are TGTGCCAGCAGTGCCGGGACATCTGGAAACACCATATATTTT. This encodes CASSAGTSGNTIYF.

The chain carries TRBV19 and TRBJ1-2; possibly TRBD1 for D (5 bases). The CDR3 extends over 14 amino acids. The germline gives CDR1 LNHDA, CDR2 SQIVND (reference sequence). V shed 4 bases and J shed 4 bases, with 13 bases lying between them. CDR3 nucleotides: TGTGCCAGTAGTACTACCGGGACCTTCTATGGCTACACCTTC. This codes for CASSTTGTFYGYTF.

V is TRBV7-9 and J is TRBJ2-1, with 13 nucleotides matching TRBD2. After removal of 8 bases from V and 7 bases from J, the junction contained 17 bases not matched to a gene. CDR3 length: 18 residues. Germline loops: CDR1 SEHNR, CDR2 FQNEAQ (reference sequence). Here the CDR3 reads CASRRRGLAGPSDNEQFF. The CDR3 region has the DNA TGTGCCAGCCGCCGGCGGGGACTAGCGGGGCCGAGTGATAATGAGCAGTTCTTC.

The chain uses TRBV11-2 and TRBJ1-6; D remains unclear. Germline values: CDR1 SGHAT, CDR2 FQNNGV. The length of the CDR3 is 13 residues. Trimming removed 9 bases at V and 8 bases at J, with 14 bases between. CDR3 DNA: TGTGCCAGTGGAGACAAGACGCATTCACCCCTCCACTTT. Protein: CASGDKTHSPLHF. Variable domain in full (rest from reference TRBV11-2 and TRBJ1-6): EAGVAQSPRYKIIEKRQSVAFWCNPISGHATLYWYQQILGQGPKLLIQFQNNGVVDDSQLPKDRFSAERLKGVDSTLKIQPAKLEDSAVYLCASGDKTHSPLHFGNGTRLTVT.

The chain employs TRBV19 and TRBJ2-7; tentatively, D is TRBD1 (5 bases). The germline CDR1 and CDR2 sequences are LNHDA and SQIVND (reference sequence). The CDR3 loop spans 14 amino acids. The germline V and J ends were trimmed by 3 bases and 3 bases, with 12 bases remaining between them. The CDR3 sequence: CASSISQGIYEQYF. The CDR3 DNA follows: TGTGCCAGTAGTATCAGCCAGGGTATCTACGAGCAGTACTTC. The whole variable domain, remainder taken from reference TRBV19 and TRBJ2-7, is DGGITQSPKYLFRKEGQNVTLSCEQNLNHDAMYWYRQDPGQGLRLIYYSQIVNDFQKGDIAEGYSVSREKKESFPLTVTSAQKNPTAFYLCASSISQGIYEQYFGPGTRLTVT.

This chain connects TRBV7-9 to TRBJ1-4; D not resolved. Trimming pared 5 bases from V and 8 bases from J, leaving 15 bases between. Germline values: CDR1 SEHNR, CDR2 FQNEAQ (reference sequence). The CDR3 contains 14 residues. Here the CDR3 DNA reads TGTGCCAGCAGCCCCCCCGGACGATGGGAAAAACTGTTTTTT. As protein: CASSPPGRWEKLFF.

This chain links TRBV30 with TRBJ2-3, with 15 bases fitting TRBD2. V gave up 0 bases and J gave up 5 bases; unmatched junction bases: 6. The CDR3 is made up of 17 amino acids. Looked up from germline, CDR1 is GTSNPN and CDR2 is SVGIG (reference sequence). CDR3 residues: CAWSVLGTSGGLDTQYF. The CDR3 nucleotides are TGTGCCTGGAGTGTACTAGGGACTAGCGGGGGGCTAGATACGCAGTATTTT.

The chain couples TRBV4-1 to TRBJ2-2; perhaps TRBD1 as D (6 bases). Germline CDR1 and CDR2: MGHRA and YSYEKL. Trimming pared 4 bases from V and 1 base from J, leaving 13 bases between. This CDR3 is 16 amino acids long. CDR3 DNA: TGCGCCAGCAGCCTACAGGGCTCGGGGAACACCGGGGAGCTGTTTTTT. This encodes CASSLQGSGNTGELFF.

This clone was counted only a few times. The chain employs TRBV5-4 and TRBJ2-7, with 8 bases identical to TRBD1. The germline V gene encodes CDR1 SGHNT and CDR2 YYREEE (reference sequence). V lost 4 bases and J lost 6; bases outside the gene matches: 3. The CDR3 has 12 residues. The DNA of the CDR3 is TGTGCCAGCAGCCGAGACAGGGGCGAGCAGTACTTC. Translation: CASSRDRGEQYF.

The V call is TRBV2, the J call TRBJ1-1; D possibly corresponds to TRBD1 (5 bases). CDR3 length equals 14 residues. V lost 1 base, J lost 7 bases, and 13 bases lay in between. Germline V gene data show CDR1 as SNHLY and CDR2 as FYNNEI. The CDR3 region is CASSEDRNFGEAFF. In DNA form, the CDR3 reads TGTGCCAGCAGTGAAGACAGGAATTTTGGTGAAGCTTTCTTT. The entire variable domain, with the rest obtained from reference TRBV2 and TRBJ1-1, is as follows: EPEVTQTPSHQVTQMGQEVILRCVPISNHLYFYWYRQILGQKVEFLVSFYNNEISEKSEIFDDQFSVERPDGSNFTLKIRSTKLEDSAMYFCASSEDRNFGEAFFGQGTRLTVV.

V usage is TRBV5-6 and J usage is TRBJ2-7; no reliable D call. The germline V and J ends were trimmed by 4 bases and 0 bases, with 8 bases remaining between them. Germline V gene sequence: CDR1 SGHDT, CDR2 YYEEEE. CDR3 length: 13 residues. CDR3 sequence (DNA): TGTGCCAGCAGCCCCGCGGTCTCCTACGAGCAGTACTTC. Translation: CASSPAVSYEQYF.

V and J are TRBV7-8 and TRBJ1-3; possible D gene TRBD1, 5 bases. V was shortened by 3 bases and J by 0 bases, with 9 bases between the two germline ends. Per germline, CDR1 SGHVS and CDR2 FQNEAQ. The CDR3 is 15 residues long. The CDR3 loop reads CASSFGDGSGNTIYF. In nucleotides, the CDR3 is TGTGCCAGCAGCTTCGGGGACGGCTCTGGAAACACCATATATTTT.